The clone carrying this T cell receptor (beta chain) was counted only a few times. This sample stems from a study of molecular identifiers for immune sequencing clone quantification. TCRdb recomputed calls from the PCR reads with MiXCR, one row per CDR3 protein. Found here are about 320,000 distinct CDR3 sequences, roughly a quarter of them singletons; the top ten hold about 0.7%. The V and J ends lost 5 bases and 3 bases respectively, with 14 bases between them. Per germline, CDR1 MGHRA and CDR2 YSYEKL. CDR3 length: 14 residues. This chain joins TRBV4-1 and TRBJ2-7; D gene uncertain. The receptor was derived from a human donor in good health. Some libraries in this study had Jurkat cell RNA spiked in. The specimen sequenced was naive CD8+ T cells from blood, with Jurkat cell RNA spiked in. Subset of the sample: FACS-sorted CD8+CD4-CCR7+CD45RA+ naive T cells. The CDR3 sequence: CASSYAGSHYEQYF. CDR3 nucleotide sequence: TGCGCCAGCAGCTACGCCGGGTCCCACTACGAGCAGTACTTC.